There are many counts of the clone carrying this TCR beta chain. Its antigen is still unknown. Other DNA sequences in the sample encode the same CDR3. The CDR3 has 12 residues. CDR1 is LNHDA and CDR2 is SQIVND in the germline V gene (reference sequence). The germline V and J ends were trimmed by 1 base and 6 bases, with 5 bases remaining between them. Original processing methods: A classifier of distant metastasis in papillary thyroid cancer was built from CDR3 differences (across clinicopathological groups). TCRdb ran MiXCR on the PCR reads. TCRdb's processing, not the authors' own work, is the source of the V and J calls. The table shows roughly 15,000 clones, with 26% occurring only once. These data are taken from a study of metastatic and nonmetastatic thyroid tumors. Overall study context: Across peripheral blood and tumor or nodule tissue samples taken from malignant and benign thyroid patients, the repertoires were compared with one another. Study-wide points: A significant increase in TCR beta diversity was reportedly seen in malignant thyroid tumors relative to benign nodules, in blood and tumor.

No patient received treatment before thyroid surgery. Material: tumor tissue. The V gene is TRBV19, the J gene TRBJ2-3; D may match TRBD1 or TRBD2 (5 bases each). This receptor was identified in a female donor with papillary thyroid cancer or a benign thyroid nodule (not recorded which). Some clones in this sample may be carry-over from other donors' samples. The CDR3 DNA is TGTGCCAGTAGTATAGGGGGGGATACGCAGTATTTT. Its protein product is CASSIGGDTQYF.